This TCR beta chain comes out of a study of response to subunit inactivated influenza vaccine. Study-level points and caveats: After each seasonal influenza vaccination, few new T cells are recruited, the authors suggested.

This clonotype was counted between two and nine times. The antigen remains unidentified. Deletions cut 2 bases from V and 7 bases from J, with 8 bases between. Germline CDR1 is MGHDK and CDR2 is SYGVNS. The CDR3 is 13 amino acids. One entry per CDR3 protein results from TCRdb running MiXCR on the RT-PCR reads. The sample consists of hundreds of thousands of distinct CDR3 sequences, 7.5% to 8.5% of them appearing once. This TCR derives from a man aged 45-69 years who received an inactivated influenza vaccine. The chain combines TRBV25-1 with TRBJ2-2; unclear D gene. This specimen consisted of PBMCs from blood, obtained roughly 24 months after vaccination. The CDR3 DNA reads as TGTGCCAGCAGTGAAGCGATGAGCGGGGAGCTGTTTTTT. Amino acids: CASSEAMSGELFF.